This T cell receptor (beta chain) was captured by sequencing in a study of T cell responses to AZD1222 COVID-19 vaccine. Study as a whole: Some second doses came at about 4 weeks and others at about 12 weeks; these were pooled. Broader study findings: Only after the peak T cell response were repertoires sampled. The donors showed a predominance of white British ancestry and of females, with possible underestimation of clonal diversity. After two AZD1222 doses, spike-specific TCR breadth and depth rose versus day 0.

Concerning this clone: Antigen specificity is unknown.

Measured with immunoSEQ multiplex PCR; TCRdb has only the in-frame clones, and not every one. Of about 76,000 clones in the sample, 90% were seen once. With V trimmed by 5 bases and J by 1 base, 6 bases remained unmatched. The CDR3 spans 15 residues. Germline-derived CDR1 and CDR2 are SGHVS and FQNEAQ. The sample here was peripheral blood, taken on day 0 of AZD1222 vaccination. The TCR was taken from an adult in good health. The chain has TRBV7-8 and TRBJ2-3, with 7 bases matching TRBD1. The CDR3 coding sequence is TGTGCCAGCAGCCAGAACAGGGGAGGCACAGATACGCAGTATTTT. Protein product: CASSQNRGGTDTQYF.